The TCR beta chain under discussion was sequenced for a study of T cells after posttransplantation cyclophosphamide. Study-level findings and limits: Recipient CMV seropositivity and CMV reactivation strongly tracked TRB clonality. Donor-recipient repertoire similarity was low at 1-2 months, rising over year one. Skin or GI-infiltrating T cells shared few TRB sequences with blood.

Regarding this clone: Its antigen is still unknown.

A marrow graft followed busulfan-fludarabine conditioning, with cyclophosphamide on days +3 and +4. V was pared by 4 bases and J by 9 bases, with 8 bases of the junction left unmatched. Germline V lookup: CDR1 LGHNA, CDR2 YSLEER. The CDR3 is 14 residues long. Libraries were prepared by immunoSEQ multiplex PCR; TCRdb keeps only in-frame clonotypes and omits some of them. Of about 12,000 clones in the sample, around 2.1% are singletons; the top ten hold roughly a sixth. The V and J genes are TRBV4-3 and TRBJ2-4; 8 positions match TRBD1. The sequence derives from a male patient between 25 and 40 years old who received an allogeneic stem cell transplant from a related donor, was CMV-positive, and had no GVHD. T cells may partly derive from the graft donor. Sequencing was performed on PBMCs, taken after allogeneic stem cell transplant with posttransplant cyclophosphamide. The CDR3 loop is CASSPDRGTPIQYF. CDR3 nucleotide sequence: TGCGCCAGCAGCCCAGACAGGGGAACACCCATTCAGTACTTC.